These 20 T cell receptor beta chains were all obtained from the same sample, sequenced in a study of beta chain features in type 1 diabetes. Reverse transcription of all isolated RNA meant that expressed TCRB transcripts were sequenced. TCRdb's copy holds only in-frame clones and misses some; the assay was immunoSEQ multiplex PCR. The repertoire holds approximately 37,000 clones, with 49% as singletons. Source material: central memory CD4+ T cells from blood. These receptors all stem from a woman in her late teens or twenties in good health.

V is TRBV10-3 and J is TRBJ2-1; tentative D call: TRBD2 (5 bases). The CDR3 is 15 residues long. The V end lost 7 bases, the J end lost 0 bases, and 13 bases lay between the germline ends. The germline V gene encodes CDR1 ENHRY and CDR2 SYGVKD. CDR3 sequence: CAITTGGGSYNEQFF. The DNA for the CDR3 is TGTGCCATCACCACCGGTGGAGGCTCCTACAATGAGCAGTTCTTC.

This clone was recorded a few times. The rearrangement links TRBV5-1 to TRBJ2-1; D perhaps matches TRBD1 (6 bases). The CDR3 length is 14 residues. V shed 0 bases and J shed 8 bases, with 12 bases lying between them. The germline V gene has CDR1 SGHRS and CDR2 YFSETQ. In DNA, the CDR3 is TGCGCCAGCAGCTTGGGAGGGGGTTTAGATGAGCAGTTCTTC. The encoded protein is CASSLGGGLDEQFF.

The chain employs TRBV19 and TRBJ2-1, with D perhaps TRBD2 (6 bases). V lost 6 bases and J lost 0, with 12 bases in between. Germline CDR1 is LNHDA and CDR2 is SQIVND (reference sequence). The CDR3 is 15 residues long. The CDR3, as DNA: TGTGCCAGTAGGAACCGGGACTTCTCCTACAATGAGCAGTTCTTC. It yields the protein CASRNRDFSYNEQFF.

V and J are TRBV19 and TRBJ2-1; D may be TRBD2 (6 bases). Germline loops: CDR1 LNHDA, CDR2 SQIVND (reference sequence). The CDR3 covers 15 residues. V lost 6 bases and J 4 bases, leaving 16 bases between the germline ends. CDR3 loop: CASSHAGILYNEQFF. CDR3 nucleotide sequence: TGTGCCAGTAGCCATGCGGGGATCCTGTACAATGAGCAGTTCTTC.

The chain carries TRBV27 and TRBJ2-7, with 7 bases identical to TRBD1. CDR1 MNHEY and CDR2 SMNVEV come from the germline V gene (reference sequence). CDR3 length: 12 residues. Trimming at V came to 10 bases and at J to 3 bases, leaving 6 bases not matched to a gene. CDR3 DNA: TGTGCCATCCCGGGACAGAACTACGAGCAGTACTTC. Its protein is CAIPGQNYEQYF.

The J gene is TRBJ2-5, the V gene TRBV30; the match to TRBD2 covers 11 bases. The ends lost 8 bases at V and 0 bases at J; junction bases unmatched: 5. Germline V CDR1 and CDR2: GTSNPN, SVGIG (reference sequence). The CDR3 runs to 14 residues. CDR3 amino acids: CATTSGRDQETQYF. DNA for the CDR3: TGTGCCACAACTAGCGGGAGAGACCAAGAGACCCAGTACTTC.

V usage is TRBV30 and J usage is TRBJ1-2; no definite D call. The germline gives CDR1 GTSNPN, CDR2 SVGIG (reference sequence). V was pared by 3 bases and J by 7 bases, with 9 bases between. This CDR3 is 11 amino acids long. The CDR3, as DNA: TGTGCCTGGAGAAGGGAGCGTGGCTACACCTTC. Amino acids: CAWRRERGYTF. The full variable domain, its missing parts supplied by reference TRBV30 and TRBJ1-2, is SQTIHQWPATLVQPVGSPLSLECTVEGTSNPNLYWYRQAAGRGLQLLFYSVGIGQISSEVPQNLSASRPQDRQFILSSKKLLLSDSGFYLCAWRRERGYTFGSGTRLTVV.

The CDR3 loop reads CASSLQGDEQFF. In nucleotides, the CDR3 is TGCGCCAGCAGCCTCCAGGGTGATGAGCAGTTCTTC. The genes are TRBV5-1 and TRBJ2-1; possible D gene TRBD1, 5 bases. The CDR3 is 12 residues long. The V and J ends lost 4 bases and 8 bases respectively, with 10 bases between them. CDR1 is SGHRS, CDR2 YFSETQ, per germline.

V gene TRBV6-1 combines with J gene TRBJ1-2; D perhaps matches TRBD1 (6 bases). Trimming removed 7 bases from V and 7 bases from J, with 16 bases in between. Germline CDR1 and CDR2: MNHNS and SASEGT. There are 13 residues in the CDR3. The CDR3 loop is CASNGGGPGGYTF. The DNA of the CDR3 is TGTGCCAGCAACGGGGGGGGGCCAGGTGGCTACACCTTC.

The chain recombines TRBV29-1 with TRBJ1-1; 8 bases are a match to TRBD1. This CDR3 comprises 12 residues. With V trimmed by 8 bases and J by 3 bases, 5 bases remained unmatched. Germline CDR1 and CDR2: SQVTM and ANQGSEA. CDR3 in amino acids: CSLWDRHTEAFF. DNA of the CDR3: TGCAGCCTTTGGGACAGGCACACTGAAGCTTTCTTT. Using reference TRBV29-1 and TRBJ1-1 for the parts outside the CDR3, the full variable domain is SAVISQKPSRDICQRGTSLTIQCQVDSQVTMMFWYRQQPGQSLTLIATANQGSEATYESGFVIDKFPISRPNLTFSTLTVSNMSPEDSSIYLCSLWDRHTEAFFGQGTRLTVV.

The chain is built from TRBV30 and TRBJ2-3, with 9 bases identical to TRBD2. This CDR3 has 15 amino acids. V trimming: 2 bases; J trimming: 5 bases; junction bases outside the gene matches: 8. Germline CDR1 and CDR2: GTSNPN and SVGIG (reference sequence). CDR3 loop: CAWSSSGGRRDTQYF. CDR3 bases: TGTGCCTGGAGTAGTAGCGGGGGCCGCAGAGATACGCAGTATTTT.

This chain connects TRBV4-1 to TRBJ2-1; 16 bases line up with TRBD2. The junction had 9 bases not matched to a gene; V was cut back by 3 bases and J by 10 bases. Looked up from germline, CDR1 is MGHRA and CDR2 is YSYEKL. The CDR3 contains 17 residues. The CDR3 DNA reads as TGCGCCAGCAGCCAGCTTGACATGGGACTAGCGGGAGGGGAGCAGTTCTTC. Translating gives CASSQLDMGLAGGEQFF.

This chain connects TRBV7-2 to TRBJ2-7; D is unclear. Deletions cut 1 base from V and 3 bases from J, with 10 bases between. Germline V gene data show CDR1 as SGHTA and CDR2 as FQGNSA. The CDR3 is 14 amino acids. The CDR3 region has the DNA TGTGCCAGCAGCTTAGTATCACAGAGCTACGAGCAGTACTTC. Translated, it gives CASSLVSQSYEQYF.

The chain employs TRBV6-5 and TRBJ2-2, with D tentatively TRBD1 (6 bases). Trimming removed 2 bases at V and 6 bases at J, with 13 bases between. The CDR3 is 15 amino acids. Per the germline V gene, CDR1 is MNHEY and CDR2 is SVGAGI. The CDR3 loop is CASSYLPTGAGELFF. The CDR3 nucleotides are TGTGCCAGCAGTTACCTCCCGACAGGAGCCGGGGAGCTGTTTTTT.

V usage is TRBV2 and J usage is TRBJ2-7, with 7 bases lining up with TRBD1. J was trimmed by 2 bases and V by 5 bases; bases with no gene match: 9. CDR1 is SNHLY, CDR2 FYNNEI, per germline. The CDR3 extends over 15 amino acids. The CDR3 here is CASSQNFGQAYEQYF. CDR3 sequence (DNA): TGTGCCAGCAGTCAAAACTTTGGACAGGCCTACGAGCAGTACTTC.

The gene calls are TRBV9 and TRBJ2-1, with 10 bases identical to TRBD2. V was clipped by 0 bases and J by 6 bases; unmatched bases: 6. Per the germline V gene, CDR1 is SGDLS and CDR2 is YYNGEE. The CDR3 length is 16 residues. CDR3 in amino acids: CASSVAVTSGFNEQFF. CDR3 DNA sequence: TGTGCCAGCAGCGTAGCTGTGACTAGCGGGTTCAATGAGCAGTTCTTC.

The chain uses TRBV9 and TRBJ1-1; D is perhaps TRBD1 (5 bases). There are 15 residues in the CDR3. V dropped 0 bases and J dropped 5 bases, with 14 bases sitting between them. The germline CDR1 and CDR2 sequences are SGDLS and YYNGEE. In nucleotides, the CDR3 is TGTGCCAGCAGCGTAGAAGCACGGCGGGGGACTGAAGCTTTCTTT. Amino acids: CASSVEARRGTEAFF.

The rearrangement uses TRBV6-1 and TRBJ1-2; D gene ambiguous. The CDR3 has 14 amino acids. The germline V gene has CDR1 MNHNS and CDR2 SASEGT. V shed 1 base and J shed 4 bases, with 10 bases lying between them. In DNA form, the CDR3 reads TGTGCCAGCAGTGAAGTCGCGGGAGGCTATGGCTACACCTTC. This encodes CASSEVAGGYGYTF.

The chain recombines TRBV2 with TRBJ1-1; TRBD1 might be the D (5 bases). Per germline, CDR1 SNHLY and CDR2 FYNNEI. This CDR3 comprises 13 residues. V was shortened by 6 bases and J by 1 base, with 9 bases between the two germline ends. The CDR3 nucleotides are TGTGCCAGCAGAGGGCAGGGGAACACTGAAGCTTTCTTT. The encoded protein is CASRGQGNTEAFF. The entire variable domain, with the rest obtained from reference TRBV2 and TRBJ1-1, is as follows: EPEVTQTPSHQVTQMGQEVILRCVPISNHLYFYWYRQILGQKVEFLVSFYNNEISEKSEIFDDQFSVERPDGSNFTLKIRSTKLEDSAMYFCASRGQGNTEAFFGQGTRLTVV.

This clone showed up just a few times. The chain recombines TRBV30 with TRBJ2-1; 8 bases agree with TRBD2. Germline V lookup: CDR1 GTSNPN, CDR2 SVGIG (reference sequence). The CDR3 has 12 amino acids. Trimming cost V 4 bases and J 10 bases; bases outside gene matches: 6. The CDR3 coding sequence is TGTGCCTGGAACGTTGCGGGAGGCGAGCAGTTCTTC. It encodes CAWNVAGGEQFF.